The present entry profiles one T cell receptor beta chain with its context. Two oligonucleotides, mixed equimolar, formed the beta constant-region primer covering TRBC1 and TRBC2. MiXCR, run by TCRdb on the UMI-ligation and nested PCR reads, gives a single entry per CDR3 protein. In the table there are 130,000 to 150,000 distinct CDR3 sequences, over 15% of which are singletons. After the first PCR, alpha and beta chain libraries were processed separately. This CDR3 region has 14 residues. V lost 5 bases and J lost 5, with 12 bases in between. Germline V CDR1 and CDR2: SGHTA, FQGNSA. The data belong to a study of naive and memory T cell subsets.

The rearrangement uses TRBV7-2 and TRBJ2-2, with a possible D match to TRBD1 (6 bases). This TCR was recovered from a human donor in good health. The sequenced material came from naive CD4+ T cells from blood. CDR3 region: CASSRRQATGELFF. As DNA, the CDR3 is TGTGCCAGCAGCCGGCGACAGGCAACCGGGGAGCTGTTTTTT.